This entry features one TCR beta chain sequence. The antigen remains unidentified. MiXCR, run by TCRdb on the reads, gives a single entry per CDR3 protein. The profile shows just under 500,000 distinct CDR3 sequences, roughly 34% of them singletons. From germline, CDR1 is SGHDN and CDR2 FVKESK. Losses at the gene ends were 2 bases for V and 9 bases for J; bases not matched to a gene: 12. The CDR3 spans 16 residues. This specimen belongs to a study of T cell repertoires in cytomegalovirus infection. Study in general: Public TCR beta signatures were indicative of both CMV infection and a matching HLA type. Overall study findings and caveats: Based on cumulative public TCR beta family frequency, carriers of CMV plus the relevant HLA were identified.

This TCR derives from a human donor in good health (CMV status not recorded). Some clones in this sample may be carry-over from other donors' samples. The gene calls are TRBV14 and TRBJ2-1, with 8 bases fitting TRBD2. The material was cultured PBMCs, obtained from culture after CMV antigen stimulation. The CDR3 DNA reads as TGTGCCAGCAGCCAAAGACTAGCGAGGGTGGGTTTTGAGCAGTTCTTC. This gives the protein CASSQRLARVGFEQFF.